The sequence of this T cell receptor beta chain was determined in a study of T cells in Graves' hyperthyroidism and ophthalmopathy. Study details: Peripheral blood sampling occurred at initial diagnosis, before any treatment.

RNA transcripts yielded amplified TCR beta CDR3 regions. An initial round of RT-PCR targeting the TCR CDR3 relied on the HTBI primer set. TCRdb redid the calling of the multiplex PCR reads with MiXCR, one entry per CDR3 protein. The repertoire includes around 250,000 distinct CDR3 sequences, roughly 15% of them detected once, and more than 25% sits in the top ten. Fresh peripheral blood, roughly 9.3 ml, was the source of the PBMCs. V lost 2 bases to trimming and J lost 1 base, with 12 bases between them. CDR1 is DFQATT, CDR2 SNEGSKA, per germline (reference sequence). CDR3 length equals 15 residues. In its sample, this clonotype was seen many times.

The sequence derives from a woman younger than 35 with Graves' ophthalmopathy. Sequences were obtained from blood. The V and J genes are TRBV20-1 and TRBJ1-5; no definite D call. CDR3 nucleotide sequence: TGCAGTGCTAGACCAGGTAGAGTGAGCAATCAGCCCCAGCATTTT. Its translation: CSARPGRVSNQPQHF.